The T cell receptor beta chain under discussion was sequenced for a study of blood T cell repertoires in COVID-19. TCRdb's table, derived via immunoSEQ multiplex PCR, lists solely in-frame clones and lacks some. The sample lists approximately 220,000 clones; 83% were seen once. Trimming took 0 bases from V and 1 from J, leaving 9 bases between them. The germline V gene encodes CDR1 LGHDT and CDR2 YNNKEL (reference sequence). This CDR3 is 15 amino acids long. This clonotype was sampled from a woman in her thirties or forties with active or convalescent COVID-19. The rearrangement uses TRBV3-1 (or the pseudogene TRBV3-2) and TRBJ1-1, with a tentative D call TRBD1 (6 bases). The sequenced sample was peripheral blood. The DNA for the CDR3 is TGTGCCAGCAGCCAAGAAGGCAGGGGGAACACTGAAGCTTTCTTT. This codes for CASSQEGRGNTEAFF.